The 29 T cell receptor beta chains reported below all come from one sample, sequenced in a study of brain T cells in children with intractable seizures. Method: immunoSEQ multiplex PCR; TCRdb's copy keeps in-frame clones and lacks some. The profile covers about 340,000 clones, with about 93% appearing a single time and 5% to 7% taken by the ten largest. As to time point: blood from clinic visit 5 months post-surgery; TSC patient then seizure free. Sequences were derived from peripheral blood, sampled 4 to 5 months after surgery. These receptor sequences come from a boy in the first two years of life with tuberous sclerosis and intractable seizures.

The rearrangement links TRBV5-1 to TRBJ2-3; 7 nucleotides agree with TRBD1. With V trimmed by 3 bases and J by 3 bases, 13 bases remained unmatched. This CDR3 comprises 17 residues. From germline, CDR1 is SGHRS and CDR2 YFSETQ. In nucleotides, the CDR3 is TGCGCCAGCAGCTCCCCCGGGACCTCAGGGGGTACAGATACGCAGTATTTT. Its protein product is CASSSPGTSGGTDTQYF.

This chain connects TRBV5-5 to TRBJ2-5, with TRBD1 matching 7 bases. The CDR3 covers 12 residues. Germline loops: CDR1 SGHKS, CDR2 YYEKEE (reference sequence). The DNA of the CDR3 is TGTGGGGGTGGGACAGCCCAAGAGACCCAGTACTTC. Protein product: CGGGTAQETQYF.

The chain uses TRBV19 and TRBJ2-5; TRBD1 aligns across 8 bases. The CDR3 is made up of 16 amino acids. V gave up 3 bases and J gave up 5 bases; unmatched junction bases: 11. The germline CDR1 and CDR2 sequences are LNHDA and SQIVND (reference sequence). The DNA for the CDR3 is TGTGCCAGTAGTATCGGGACAGGTCTCACGGGGGAGACCCAGTACTTC. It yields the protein CASSIGTGLTGETQYF.

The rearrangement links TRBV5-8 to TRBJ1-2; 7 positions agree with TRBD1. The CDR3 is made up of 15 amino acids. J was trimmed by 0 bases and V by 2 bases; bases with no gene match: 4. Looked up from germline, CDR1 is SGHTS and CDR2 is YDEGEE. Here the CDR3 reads CASSFRDSPNYGYTF. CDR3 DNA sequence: TGTGCCAGCAGCTTCCGGGACAGCCCTAACTATGGCTACACCTTC. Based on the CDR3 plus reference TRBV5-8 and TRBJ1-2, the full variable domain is EAGVTQSPTHLIKTRGQQATLRCSPISGHTSVYWYQQALGLGLQFLLWYDEGEERNRGNFPPRFSGRQFPNYSSELNVNALELEDSALYLCASSFRDSPNYGYTFGSGTRLTVV.

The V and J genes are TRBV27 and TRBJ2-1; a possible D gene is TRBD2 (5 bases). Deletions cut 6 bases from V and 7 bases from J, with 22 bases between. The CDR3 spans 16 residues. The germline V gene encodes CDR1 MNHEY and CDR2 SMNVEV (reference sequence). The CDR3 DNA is TGTGCCAGCAGGGAGGCCGTTTATGGGAGTACAAATGAGCAGTTCTTC. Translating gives CASREAVYGSTNEQFF.

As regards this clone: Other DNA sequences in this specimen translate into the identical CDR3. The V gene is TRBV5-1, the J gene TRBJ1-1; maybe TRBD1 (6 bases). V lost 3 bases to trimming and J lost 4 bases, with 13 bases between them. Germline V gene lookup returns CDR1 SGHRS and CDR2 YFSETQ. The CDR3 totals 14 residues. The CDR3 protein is CASSWGHQGTEAFF. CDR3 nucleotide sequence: TGCGCCAGCAGCTGGGGACACCAGGGCACTGAAGCTTTCTTT. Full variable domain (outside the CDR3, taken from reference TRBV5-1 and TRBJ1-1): KAGVTQTPRYLIKTRGQQVTLSCSPISGHRSVSWYQQTPGQGLQFLFEYFSETQRNKGNFPGRFSGRQFSNSRSEMNVSTLELGDSALYLCASSWGHQGTEAFFGQGTRLTVV.

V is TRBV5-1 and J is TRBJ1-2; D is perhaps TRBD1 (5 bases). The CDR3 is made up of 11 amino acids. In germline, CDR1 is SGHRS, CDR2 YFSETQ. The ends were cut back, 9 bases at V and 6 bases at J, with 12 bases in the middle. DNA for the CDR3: TGCGCCAACTCGACAGCTAATGGCTACACCTTC. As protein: CANSTANGYTF.

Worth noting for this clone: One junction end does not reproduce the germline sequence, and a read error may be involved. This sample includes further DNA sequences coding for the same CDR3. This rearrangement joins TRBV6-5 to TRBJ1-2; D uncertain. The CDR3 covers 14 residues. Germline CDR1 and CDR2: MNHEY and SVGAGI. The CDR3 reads CASSYSIKRTGYTF. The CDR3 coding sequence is TGTGCTAGCAGTTACTCGATTAAAAGGACTGGCTACACCTTC.

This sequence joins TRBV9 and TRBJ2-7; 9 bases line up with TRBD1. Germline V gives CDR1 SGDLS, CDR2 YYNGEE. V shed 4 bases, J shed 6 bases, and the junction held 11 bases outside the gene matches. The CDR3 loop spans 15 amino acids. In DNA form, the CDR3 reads TGTGCCAGCAGCCCACACAGGGGGCGTTTGTCCGAGCAGTACTTC. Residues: CASSPHRGRLSEQYF.

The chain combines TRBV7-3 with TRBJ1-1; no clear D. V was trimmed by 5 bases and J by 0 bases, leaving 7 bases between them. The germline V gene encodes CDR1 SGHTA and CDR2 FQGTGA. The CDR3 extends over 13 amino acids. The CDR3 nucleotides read TGTGCCAGCAGCCCAATGATGAACACTGAAGCTTTCTTT. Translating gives CASSPMMNTEAFF.

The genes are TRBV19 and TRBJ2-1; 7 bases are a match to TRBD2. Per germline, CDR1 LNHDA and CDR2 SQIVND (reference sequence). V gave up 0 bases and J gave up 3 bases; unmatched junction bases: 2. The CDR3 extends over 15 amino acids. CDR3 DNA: TGTGCCAGTAGTATAGACCTAGCGGACTACAATGAGCAGTTCTTC. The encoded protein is CASSIDLADYNEQFF.

This CDR3 is CATSDSGTDYGYTF. CDR3 DNA: TGTGCCACCAGTGATTCGGGGACAGACTATGGCTACACCTTC. V gene TRBV24-1 combines with J gene TRBJ1-2, with 7 bases identical to TRBD1. The CDR3 length is 14 residues. The junction had 2 bases not matched to a gene; V was cut back by 2 bases and J by 3 bases. Germline values: CDR1 KGHDR, CDR2 SFDVKD.

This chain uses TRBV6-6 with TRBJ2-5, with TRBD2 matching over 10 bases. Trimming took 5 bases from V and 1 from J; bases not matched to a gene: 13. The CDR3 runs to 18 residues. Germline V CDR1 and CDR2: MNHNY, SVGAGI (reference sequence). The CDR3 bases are TGTGCCAGCAGTCCCCCCCGACTAGCGGGCGGGCCCCAAGAGACCCAGTACTTC. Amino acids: CASSPPRLAGGPQETQYF.

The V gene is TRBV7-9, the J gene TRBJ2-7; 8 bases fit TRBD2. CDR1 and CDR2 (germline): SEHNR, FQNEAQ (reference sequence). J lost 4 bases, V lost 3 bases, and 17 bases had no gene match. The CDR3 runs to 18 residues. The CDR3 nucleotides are TGTGCCAGCAGCTTGGGAATAGGATCGTTAAGCGGGGGTTACGAGCAGTACTTC. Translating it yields CASSLGIGSLSGGYEQYF.

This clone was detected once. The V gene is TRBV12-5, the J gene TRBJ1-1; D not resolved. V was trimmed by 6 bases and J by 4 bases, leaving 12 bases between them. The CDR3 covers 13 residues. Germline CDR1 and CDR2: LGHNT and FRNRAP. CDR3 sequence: CASGYFQVTEAFF. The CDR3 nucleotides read TGTGCTAGTGGCTACTTTCAGGTCACTGAAGCTTTCTTT.

The CDR3 DNA reads as TGTGCCAGCAGCCGACGGAATGAGCAGTTCTTC. This sequence encodes CASSRRNEQFF. The V gene is TRBV7-8, the J gene TRBJ2-1; D ambiguous. Germline V gene lookup returns CDR1 SGHVS and CDR2 FQNEAQ. CDR3 length equals 11 residues. V was cut by 5 bases and J by 7 bases, with 6 bases left in between.

The CDR3 spells CAWAGQGGQPQHF. The CDR3, as DNA: TGTGCCTGGGCGGGACAGGGAGGACAGCCCCAGCATTTT. This chain connects TRBV30 to TRBJ1-5; the match to TRBD1 covers 9 bases. V trimming: 5 bases; J trimming: 7 bases; junction bases outside the gene matches: 6. Germline CDR1 and CDR2: GTSNPN and SVGIG (reference sequence). The CDR3 is 13 residues long. Supplemented by reference TRBV30 and TRBJ1-5, the full variable domain reads SQTIHQWPATLVQPVGSPLSLECTVEGTSNPNLYWYRQAAGRGLQLLFYSVGIGQISSEVPQNLSASRPQDRQFILSSKKLLLSDSGFYLCAWAGQGGQPQHFGDGTRLSIL.

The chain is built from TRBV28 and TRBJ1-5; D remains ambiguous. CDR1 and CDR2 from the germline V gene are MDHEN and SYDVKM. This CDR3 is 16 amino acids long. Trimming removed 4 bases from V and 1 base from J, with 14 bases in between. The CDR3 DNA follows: TGTGCCAGCAGTTCTCCCAAAGTGGCCAGCAATCAGCCCCAGCATTTT. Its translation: CASSSPKVASNQPQHF. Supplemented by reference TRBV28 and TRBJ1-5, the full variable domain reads DVKVTQSSRYLVKRTGEKVFLECVQDMDHENMFWYRQDPGLGLRLIYFSYDVKMKEKGDIPEGYSVSREKKERFSLILESASTNQTSMYLCASSSPKVASNQPQHFGDGTRLSIL.

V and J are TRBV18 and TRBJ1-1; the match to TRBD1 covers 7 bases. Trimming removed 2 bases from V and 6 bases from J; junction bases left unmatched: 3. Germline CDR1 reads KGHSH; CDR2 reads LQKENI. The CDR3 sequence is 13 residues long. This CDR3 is CASSPAGTAEAFF. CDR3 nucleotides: TGTGCCAGCTCACCAGCCGGGACAGCTGAAGCTTTCTTT. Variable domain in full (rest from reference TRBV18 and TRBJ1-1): NAGVMQNPRHLVRRRGQEARLRCSPMKGHSHVYWYRQLPEEGLKFMVYLQKENIIDESGMPKERFSAEFPKEGPSILRIQQVVRGDSAAYFCASSPAGTAEAFFGQGTRLTVV.

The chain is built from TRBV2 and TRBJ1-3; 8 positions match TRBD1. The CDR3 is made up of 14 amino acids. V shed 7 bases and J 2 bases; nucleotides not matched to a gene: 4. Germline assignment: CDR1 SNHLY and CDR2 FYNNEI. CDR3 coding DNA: TGTGCCAGCACTCCGGACAGGGCTGGAAACACCATATATTTT. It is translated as CASTPDRAGNTIYF.

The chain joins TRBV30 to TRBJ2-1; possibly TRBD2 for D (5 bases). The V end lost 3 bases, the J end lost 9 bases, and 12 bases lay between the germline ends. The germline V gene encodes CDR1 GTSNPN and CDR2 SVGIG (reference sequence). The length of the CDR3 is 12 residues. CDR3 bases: TGTGCCTGGAGCCTAGCATTTACTGAGCAGTTCTTC. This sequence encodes CAWSLAFTEQFF.

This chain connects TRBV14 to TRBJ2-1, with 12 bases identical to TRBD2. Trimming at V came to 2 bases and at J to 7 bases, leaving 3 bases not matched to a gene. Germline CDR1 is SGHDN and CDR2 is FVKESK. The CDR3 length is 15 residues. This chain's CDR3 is CASSQWTSGANEQFF. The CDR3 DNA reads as TGTGCCAGCAGCCAATGGACTAGCGGGGCAAATGAGCAGTTCTTC.

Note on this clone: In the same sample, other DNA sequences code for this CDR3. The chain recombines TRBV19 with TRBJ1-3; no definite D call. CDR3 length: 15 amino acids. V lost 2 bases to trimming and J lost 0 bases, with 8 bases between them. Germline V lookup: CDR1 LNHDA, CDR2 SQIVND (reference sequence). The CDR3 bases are TGTGCCAGTAGTATAAGACCGAGCTCTGGAAACACCATATATTTT. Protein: CASSIRPSSGNTIYF. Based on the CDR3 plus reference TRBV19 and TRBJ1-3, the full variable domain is DGGITQSPKYLFRKEGQNVTLSCEQNLNHDAMYWYRQDPGQGLRLIYYSQIVNDFQKGDIAEGYSVSREKKESFPLTVTSAQKNPTAFYLCASSIRPSSGNTIYFGEGSWLTVV.

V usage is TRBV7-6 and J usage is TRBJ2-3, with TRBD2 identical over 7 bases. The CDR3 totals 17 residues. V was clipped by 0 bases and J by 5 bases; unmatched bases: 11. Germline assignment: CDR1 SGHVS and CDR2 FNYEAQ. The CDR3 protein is CASSLAKQGGFLDTQYF. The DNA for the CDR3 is TGTGCCAGCAGCTTAGCGAAGCAGGGAGGGTTTTTAGATACGCAGTATTTT.

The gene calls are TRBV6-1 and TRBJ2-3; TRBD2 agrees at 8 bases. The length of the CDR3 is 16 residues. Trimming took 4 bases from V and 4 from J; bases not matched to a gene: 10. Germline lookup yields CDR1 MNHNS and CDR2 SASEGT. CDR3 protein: CASSGTGGTRADTQYF. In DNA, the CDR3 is TGTGCCAGCAGTGGTACCGGCGGGACTAGGGCAGATACGCAGTATTTT.

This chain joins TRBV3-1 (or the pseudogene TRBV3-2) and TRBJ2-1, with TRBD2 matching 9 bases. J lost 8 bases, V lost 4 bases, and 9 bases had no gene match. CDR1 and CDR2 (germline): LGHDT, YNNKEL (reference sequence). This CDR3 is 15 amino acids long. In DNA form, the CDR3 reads TGTGCCAGCAGCCGCGCGGGGGGGCCCACGGATGAGCAGTTCTTC. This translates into CASSRAGGPTDEQFF.

The CDR3 DNA reads TGTGCCAGCTCACCACGGCTGACACCTTTTAGCACAGATACGCAGTATTTT. Amino acid sequence: CASSPRLTPFSTDTQYF. The chain is built from TRBV18 and TRBJ2-3; D is uncertain. Germline V lookup: CDR1 KGHSH, CDR2 LQKENI. The CDR3 totals 17 residues. V lost 1 base to trimming and J lost 0 bases, with 14 bases between them.

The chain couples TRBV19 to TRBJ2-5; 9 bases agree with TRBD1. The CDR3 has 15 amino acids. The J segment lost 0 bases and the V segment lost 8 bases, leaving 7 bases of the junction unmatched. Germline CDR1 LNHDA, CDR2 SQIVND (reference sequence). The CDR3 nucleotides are TGTGCCAGTTCTACCGGGACAGGGTACCAAGAGACCCAGTACTTC. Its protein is CASSTGTGYQETQYF.

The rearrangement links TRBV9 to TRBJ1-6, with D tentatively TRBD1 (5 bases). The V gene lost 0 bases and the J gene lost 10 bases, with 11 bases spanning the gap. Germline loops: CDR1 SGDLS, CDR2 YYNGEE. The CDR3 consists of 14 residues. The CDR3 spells CASSVGTGESPLHF. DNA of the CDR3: TGTGCCAGCAGCGTAGGAACAGGAGAGTCACCCCTCCACTTT.